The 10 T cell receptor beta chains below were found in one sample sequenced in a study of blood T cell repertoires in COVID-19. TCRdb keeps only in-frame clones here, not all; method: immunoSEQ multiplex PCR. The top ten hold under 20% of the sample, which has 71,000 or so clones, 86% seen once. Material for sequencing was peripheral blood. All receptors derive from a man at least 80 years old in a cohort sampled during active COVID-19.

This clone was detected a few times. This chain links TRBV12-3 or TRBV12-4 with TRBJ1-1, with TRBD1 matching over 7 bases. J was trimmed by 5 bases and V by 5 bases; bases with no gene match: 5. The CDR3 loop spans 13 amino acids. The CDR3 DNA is TGTGCCAGCAGTACAGGGGACGGGACTGAAGCTTTCTTT. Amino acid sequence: CASSTGDGTEAFF.

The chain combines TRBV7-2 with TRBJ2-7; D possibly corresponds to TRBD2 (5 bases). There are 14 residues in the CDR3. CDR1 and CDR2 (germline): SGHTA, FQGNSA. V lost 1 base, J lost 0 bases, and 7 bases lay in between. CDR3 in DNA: TGTGCCAGCAGCTTAGGTAGCGCCTCCTACGAGCAGTACTTC. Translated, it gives CASSLGSASYEQYF. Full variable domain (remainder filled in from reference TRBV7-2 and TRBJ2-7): GAGVSQSPSNKVTEKGKDVELRCDPISGHTALYWYRQSLGQGLEFLIYFQGNSAPDKSGLPSDRFSAERTGGSVSTLTIQRTQQEDSAVYLCASSLGSASYEQYFGPGTRLTVT.

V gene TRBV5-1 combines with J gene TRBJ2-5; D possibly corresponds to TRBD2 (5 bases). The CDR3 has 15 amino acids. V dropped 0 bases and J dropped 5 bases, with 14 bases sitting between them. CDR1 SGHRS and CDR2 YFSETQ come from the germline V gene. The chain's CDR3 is CASSLGQLVSETQYF. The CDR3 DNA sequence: TGCGCCAGCAGCTTGGGCCAACTAGTATCGGAGACCCAGTACTTC. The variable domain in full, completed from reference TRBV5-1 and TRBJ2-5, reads KAGVTQTPRYLIKTRGQQVTLSCSPISGHRSVSWYQQTPGQGLQFLFEYFSETQRNKGNFPGRFSGRQFSNSRSEMNVSTLELGDSALYLCASSLGQLVSETQYFGPGTRLLVL.

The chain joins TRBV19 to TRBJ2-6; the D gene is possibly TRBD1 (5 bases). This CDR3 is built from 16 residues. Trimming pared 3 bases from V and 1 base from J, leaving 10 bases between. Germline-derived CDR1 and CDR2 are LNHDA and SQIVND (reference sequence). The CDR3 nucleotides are TGTGCCAGTAGTATTGCCAGGGCTTCTGGGGCCAACGTCCTGACTTTC. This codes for CASSIARASGANVLTF.

The CDR3 sequence: CASSIGQYNEQFF. The CDR3 coding sequence is TGTGCCAGTAGTATAGGACAGTACAATGAGCAGTTCTTC. The V call is TRBV19, the J call TRBJ2-1, with D tentatively TRBD1 (5 bases). There are 13 residues in the CDR3. Germline V gene data show CDR1 as LNHDA and CDR2 as SQIVND (reference sequence). The V gene lost 1 base and the J gene lost 4 bases, with 5 bases spanning the gap.

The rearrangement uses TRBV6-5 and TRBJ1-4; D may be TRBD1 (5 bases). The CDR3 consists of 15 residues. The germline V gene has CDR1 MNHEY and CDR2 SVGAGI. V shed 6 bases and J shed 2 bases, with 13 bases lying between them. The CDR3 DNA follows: TGTGCCAGCAGCCTCGGAGCAGGGACTAATGAAAAACTGTTTTTT. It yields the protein CASSLGAGTNEKLFF.

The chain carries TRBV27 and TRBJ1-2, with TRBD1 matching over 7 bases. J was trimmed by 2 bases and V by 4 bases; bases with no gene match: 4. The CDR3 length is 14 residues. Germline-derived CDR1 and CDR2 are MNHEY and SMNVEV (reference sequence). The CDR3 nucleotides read TGTGCCAGCAGTTATAGGGACAGAAACTATGGCTACACCTTC. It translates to CASSYRDRNYGYTF.

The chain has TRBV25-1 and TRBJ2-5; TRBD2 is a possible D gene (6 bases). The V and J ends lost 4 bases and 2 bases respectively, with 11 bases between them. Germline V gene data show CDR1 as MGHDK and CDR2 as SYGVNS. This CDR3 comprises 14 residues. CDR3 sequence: CASSGVGGQETQYF. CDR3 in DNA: TGTGCCAGCAGTGGGGTGGGGGGACAAGAGACCCAGTACTTC. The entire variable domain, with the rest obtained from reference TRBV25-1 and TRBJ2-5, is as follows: EADIYQTPRYLVIGTGKKITLECSQTMGHDKMYWYQQDPGMELHLIHYSYGVNSTEKGDLSSESTVSRIRTEHFPLTLESARPSHTSQYLCASSGVGGQETQYFGPGTRLLVL.

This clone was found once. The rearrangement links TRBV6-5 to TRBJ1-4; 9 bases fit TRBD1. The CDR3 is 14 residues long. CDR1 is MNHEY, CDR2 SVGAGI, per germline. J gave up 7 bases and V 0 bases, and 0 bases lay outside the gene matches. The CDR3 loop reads CASSYSDRGEKLFF. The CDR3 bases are TGTGCCAGCAGTTACTCGGACAGGGGTGAAAAACTGTTTTTT.

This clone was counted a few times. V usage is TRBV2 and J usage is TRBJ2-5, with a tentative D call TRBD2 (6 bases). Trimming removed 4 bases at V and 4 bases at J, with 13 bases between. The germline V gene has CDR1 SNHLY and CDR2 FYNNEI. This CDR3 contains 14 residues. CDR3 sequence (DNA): TGTGCCAGCAGTGCAACGCGGGGTGGAGAGACCCAGTACTTC. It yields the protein CASSATRGGETQYF. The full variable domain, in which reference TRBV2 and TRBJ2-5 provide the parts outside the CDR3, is EPEVTQTPSHQVTQMGQEVILRCVPISNHLYFYWYRQILGQKVEFLVSFYNNEISEKSEIFDDQFSVERPDGSNFTLKIRSTKLEDSAMYFCASSATRGGETQYFGPGTRLLVL.